The following is a T cell receptor beta chain sequence with its context. The sample is drawn from a study of response to subunit inactivated influenza vaccine. J was trimmed by 1 base and V by 4 bases; bases with no gene match: 5. Per germline, CDR1 DFQATT and CDR2 SNEGSKA (reference sequence). The CDR3 spans 15 residues. Using its own MiXCR run on the RT-PCR reads, TCRdb lists one record per CDR3 protein. The table records roughly 790,000 distinct CDR3 sequences, around 21% of them present only once. The rearrangement uses TRBV20-1 and TRBJ2-3; 10 bases match TRBD2. The clonotype comes from a man in his fifties or sixties who received an inactivated influenza vaccine. The sample here was PBMCs from blood, taken roughly 5 days after vaccination. CDR3 loop: CSATAGTSGTDTQYF. CDR3 nucleotide sequence: TGCAGTGCTACCGCCGGGACTAGCGGCACAGATACGCAGTATTTT.